Ten or more counts support the clone carrying this TCR beta chain. Its antigen is not identified. The data were taken from a study of post-analysis software for immune sequencing data. Study results and limitations: Controls had lower frequencies than patients of about 5 TRBV segments, which included TRBV5-6, TRBV5-1 and TRBV20-1. The F measure placed samples prepared in the same batch into strongly shared clusters. When compared against controls, multiple sclerosis patients showed significantly lower normalized Chao1 diversity.

Prepared libraries of TCR beta cDNA carried unique molecular identifiers. Some 500,000 cDNA molecules were recovered from an input of roughly 0.85 to 10 million T cells. Each CDR3 protein gets one entry after TCRdb re-called the PCR reads with MiXCR. Among 750,000 to 950,000 distinct CDR3 sequences listed, roughly 50% were seen once. The CDR3 has 15 residues. Germline trimming cut 2 bases from V and 3 bases from J; bases unmatched to any gene: 7. Germline V lookup: CDR1 SGHKS, CDR2 YYEKEE (reference sequence). The TCR sequence derives from a girl under 18 with multiple sclerosis. Sequencing was carried out using blood. This chain links TRBV5-5 with TRBJ2-7, with 8 bases matching TRBD2. The CDR3 sequence is CASSFSPSGFYEQYF. CDR3 DNA: TGTGCCAGCAGCTTTTCCCCTAGCGGGTTCTACGAGCAGTACTTC.